This TCR beta chain came from a study of CD8+ T cells in alopecia areata. The study, taken as a whole, reports: Possibly because of HLA-related factors, TCR sharing was less clear across patients than in mice.

In regard to this clone: Its antigen is still unknown.

As the sequencing template, cDNA was produced by extracting RNA and reverse transcribing it. Libraries were prepared by immunoSEQ multiplex PCR; TCRdb keeps only in-frame clonotypes and omits some of them. The table has roughly 120,000 clones, under 60% seen once. CDR1 and CDR2 (germline): MGHRA, YSYEKL. The CDR3 spans 12 residues. Trimming stripped 0 bases from V and 8 bases from J, with 5 bases between. Treatment in this sample: oral pan-JAK inhibitor, 5-10 mg twice daily. Both peripheral blood and punch biopsies of lesional scalp skin were obtained from patients who had alopecia areata. This receptor was identified in a human donor with alopecia areata. This sample comprised CD8+ T cells sorted from blood, obtained at week 24, from a patient treated with tofacitinib. The V call is TRBV4-1, the J call TRBJ2-1; D gene unclear. CDR3 residues: CASSQEWDEQFF. CDR3 DNA: TGCGCCAGCAGCCAAGAGTGGGATGAGCAGTTCTTC.